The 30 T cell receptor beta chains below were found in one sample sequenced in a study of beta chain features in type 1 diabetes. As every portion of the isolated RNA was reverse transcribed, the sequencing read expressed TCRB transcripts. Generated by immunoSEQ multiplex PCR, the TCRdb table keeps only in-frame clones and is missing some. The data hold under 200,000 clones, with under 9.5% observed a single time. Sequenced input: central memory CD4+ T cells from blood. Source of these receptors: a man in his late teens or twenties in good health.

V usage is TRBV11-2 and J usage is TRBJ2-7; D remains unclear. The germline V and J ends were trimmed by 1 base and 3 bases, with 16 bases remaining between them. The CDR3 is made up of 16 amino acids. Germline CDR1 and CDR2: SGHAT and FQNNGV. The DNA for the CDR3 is TGTGCCAGCAGCTTAGTTATTCGAACGGGTAGCTACGAGCAGTACTTC. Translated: CASSLVIRTGSYEQYF.

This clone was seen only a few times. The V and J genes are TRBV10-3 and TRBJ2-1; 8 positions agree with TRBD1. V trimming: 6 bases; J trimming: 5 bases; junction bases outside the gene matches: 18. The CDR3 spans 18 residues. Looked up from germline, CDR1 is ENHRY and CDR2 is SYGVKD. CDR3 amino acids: CAISPQGGNTRQDNEQFF. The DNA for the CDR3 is TGTGCCATCAGCCCACAGGGGGGTAACACGAGACAAGACAATGAGCAGTTCTTC.

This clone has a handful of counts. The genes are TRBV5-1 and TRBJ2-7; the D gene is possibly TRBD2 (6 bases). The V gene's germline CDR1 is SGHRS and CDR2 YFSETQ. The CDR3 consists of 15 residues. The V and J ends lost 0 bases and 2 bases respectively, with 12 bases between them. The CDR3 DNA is TGCGCCAGCAGCTTGGCTGCGGGGACCACCTACGAGCAGTACTTC. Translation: CASSLAAGTTYEQYF.

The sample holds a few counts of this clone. CDR3 in DNA: TGTGCCAGCAGCCCGTATTCTAGCGGGAGTCTGGGAGAGACCCAGTACTTC. This sequence encodes CASSPYSSGSLGETQYF. The chain is built from TRBV7-2 and TRBJ2-5; 10 nucleotides match TRBD2. The CDR3 contains 17 residues. Germline V gene lookup returns CDR1 SGHTA and CDR2 FQGNSA. After removal of 5 bases from V and 4 bases from J, the junction contained 13 bases not matched to a gene.

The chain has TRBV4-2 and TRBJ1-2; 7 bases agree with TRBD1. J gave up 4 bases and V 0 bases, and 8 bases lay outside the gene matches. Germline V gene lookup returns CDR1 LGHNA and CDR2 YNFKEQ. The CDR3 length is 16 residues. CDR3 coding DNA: TGTGCCAGCAGCCAAGATCTATCAGGGGGTGGCTATGGCTACACCTTC. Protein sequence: CASSQDLSGGGYGYTF.

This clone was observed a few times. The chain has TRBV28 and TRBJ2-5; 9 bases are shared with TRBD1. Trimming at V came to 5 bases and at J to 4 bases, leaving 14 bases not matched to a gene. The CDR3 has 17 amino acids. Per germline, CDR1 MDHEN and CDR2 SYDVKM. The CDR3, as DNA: TGTGCCAGCAGTGGTCAAGCCGGGACAGGGCCCCGAGAGACCCAGTACTTC. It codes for CASSGQAGTGPRETQYF.

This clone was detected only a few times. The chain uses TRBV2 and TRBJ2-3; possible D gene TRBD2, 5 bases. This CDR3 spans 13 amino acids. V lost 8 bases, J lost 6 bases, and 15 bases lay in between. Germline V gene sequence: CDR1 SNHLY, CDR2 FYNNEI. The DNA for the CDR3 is TGTGCCAGCGGCGTAGCGCGCTTGGATACGCAGTATTTT. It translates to CASGVARLDTQYF.

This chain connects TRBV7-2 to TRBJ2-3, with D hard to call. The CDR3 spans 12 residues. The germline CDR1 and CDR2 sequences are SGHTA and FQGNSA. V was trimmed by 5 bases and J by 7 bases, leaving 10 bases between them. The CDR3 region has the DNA TGTGCCAGCAGCGGTAACTCATATACGCAGTATTTT. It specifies CASSGNSYTQYF.

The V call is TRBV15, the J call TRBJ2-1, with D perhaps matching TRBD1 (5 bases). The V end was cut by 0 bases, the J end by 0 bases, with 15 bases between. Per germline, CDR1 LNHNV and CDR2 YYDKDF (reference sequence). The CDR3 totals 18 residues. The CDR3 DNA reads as TGTGCCACCAGCAGAGATCCGCTGGGGCTGAGCTCCTACAATGAGCAGTTCTTC. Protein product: CATSRDPLGLSSYNEQFF.

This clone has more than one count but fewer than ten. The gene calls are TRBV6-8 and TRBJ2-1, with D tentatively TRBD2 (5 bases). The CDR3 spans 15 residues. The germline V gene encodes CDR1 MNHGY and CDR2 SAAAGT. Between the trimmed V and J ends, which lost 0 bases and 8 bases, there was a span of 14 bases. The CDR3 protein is CASSYSRDQSYEQFF. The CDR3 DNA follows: TGTGCCAGCAGTTACTCGAGGGATCAGTCCTATGAGCAGTTCTTC.

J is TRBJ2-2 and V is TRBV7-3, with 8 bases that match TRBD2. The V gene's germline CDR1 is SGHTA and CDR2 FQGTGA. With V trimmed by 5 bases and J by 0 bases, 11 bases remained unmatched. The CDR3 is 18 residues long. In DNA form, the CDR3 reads TGTGCCAGCAGCCCCCTCAGTAGCGGGGAGTCGAACACCGGGGAGCTGTTTTTT. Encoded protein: CASSPLSSGESNTGELFF.

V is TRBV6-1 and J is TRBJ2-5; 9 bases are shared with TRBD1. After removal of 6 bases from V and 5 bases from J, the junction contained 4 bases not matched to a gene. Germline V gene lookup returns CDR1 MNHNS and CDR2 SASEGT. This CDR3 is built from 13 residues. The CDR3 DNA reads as TGTGCCAGCAGCCGGGACAGGGATGAGACCCAGTACTTC. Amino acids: CASSRDRDETQYF.

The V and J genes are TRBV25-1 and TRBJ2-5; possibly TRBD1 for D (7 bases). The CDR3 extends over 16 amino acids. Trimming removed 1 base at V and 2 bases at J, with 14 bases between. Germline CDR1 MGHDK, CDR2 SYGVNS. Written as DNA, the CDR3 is TGTGCCAGCAGTGAATTAGCGGCAGGGGGTCAAGAGACCCAGTACTTC. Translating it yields CASSELAAGGQETQYF.

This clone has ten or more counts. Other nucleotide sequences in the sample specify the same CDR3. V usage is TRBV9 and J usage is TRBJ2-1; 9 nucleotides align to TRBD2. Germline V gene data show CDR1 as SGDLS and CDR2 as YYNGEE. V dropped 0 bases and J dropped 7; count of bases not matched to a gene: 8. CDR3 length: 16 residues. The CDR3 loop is CASSVARAGGGNEQFF. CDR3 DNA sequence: TGTGCCAGCAGCGTAGCAAGAGCGGGGGGAGGGAATGAGCAGTTCTTC.

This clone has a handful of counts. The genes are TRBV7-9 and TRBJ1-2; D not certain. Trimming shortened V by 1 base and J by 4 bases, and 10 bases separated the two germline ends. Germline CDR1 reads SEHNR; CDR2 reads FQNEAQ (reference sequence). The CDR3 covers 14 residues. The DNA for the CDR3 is TGTGCCAGCAGCTTAGATGGCCGGAGCTATGGCTACACCTTC. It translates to CASSLDGRSYGYTF.

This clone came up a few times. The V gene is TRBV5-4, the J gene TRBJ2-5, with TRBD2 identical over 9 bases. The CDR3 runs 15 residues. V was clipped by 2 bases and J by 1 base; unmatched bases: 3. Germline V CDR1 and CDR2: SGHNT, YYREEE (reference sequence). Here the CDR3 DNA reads TGTGCCAGCAGCTTAACGACTAGCGGCCAAGAGACCCAGTACTTC. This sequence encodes CASSLTTSGQETQYF.

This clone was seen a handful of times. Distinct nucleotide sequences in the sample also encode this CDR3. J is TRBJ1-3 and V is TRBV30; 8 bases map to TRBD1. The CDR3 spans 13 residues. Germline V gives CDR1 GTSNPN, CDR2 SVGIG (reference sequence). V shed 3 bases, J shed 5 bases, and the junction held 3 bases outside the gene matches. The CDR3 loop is CAWSAGGRNTIYF. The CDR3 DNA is TGTGCCTGGAGCGCAGGGGGCCGAAACACCATATATTTT.

CDR3 DNA: TGTGCCAGCAGCCAGGAGGGGGGGCCATTTAGGGAGCAGTTCTTC. Translation gives CASSQEGGPFREQFF. The rearrangement uses TRBV14 and TRBJ2-1; a possible D gene is TRBD2 (7 bases). Trimming removed 3 bases at V and 10 bases at J, with 19 bases between. Germline V gene lookup returns CDR1 SGHDN and CDR2 FVKESK. The CDR3 covers 15 residues.

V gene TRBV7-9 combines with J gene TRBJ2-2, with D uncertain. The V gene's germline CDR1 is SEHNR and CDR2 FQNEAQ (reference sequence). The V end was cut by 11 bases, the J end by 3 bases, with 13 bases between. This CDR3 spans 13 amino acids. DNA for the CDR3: TGTGCCGTCCGAGGTGCGGACACCGGGGAGCTGTTTTTT. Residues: CAVRGADTGELFF.

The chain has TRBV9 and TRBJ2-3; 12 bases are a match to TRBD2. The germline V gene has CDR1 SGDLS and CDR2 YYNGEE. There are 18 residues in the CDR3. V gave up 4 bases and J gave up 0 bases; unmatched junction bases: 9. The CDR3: CASSPRASGRASTDTQYF. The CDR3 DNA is TGTGCCAGCAGCCCCAGGGCTAGCGGGAGGGCTAGCACAGATACGCAGTATTTT.

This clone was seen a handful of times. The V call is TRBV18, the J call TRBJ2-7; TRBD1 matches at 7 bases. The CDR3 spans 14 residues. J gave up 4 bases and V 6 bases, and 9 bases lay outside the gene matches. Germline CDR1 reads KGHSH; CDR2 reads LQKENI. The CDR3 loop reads CASSARGTDYEQYF. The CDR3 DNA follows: TGTGCCAGCTCCGCCCGAGGGACAGATTACGAGCAGTACTTC.

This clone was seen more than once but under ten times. The CDR3 loop is CASSSEQGATQYF. CDR3 nucleotide sequence: TGTGCCAGCAGCAGCGAACAGGGGGCTACGCAGTATTTT. The V gene is TRBV5-4, the J gene TRBJ2-3; 9 nucleotides line up with TRBD1. The CDR3 is 13 residues long. The J segment lost 8 bases and the V segment lost 4 bases, leaving 5 bases of the junction unmatched. CDR1 and CDR2 (germline): SGHNT, YYREEE (reference sequence).

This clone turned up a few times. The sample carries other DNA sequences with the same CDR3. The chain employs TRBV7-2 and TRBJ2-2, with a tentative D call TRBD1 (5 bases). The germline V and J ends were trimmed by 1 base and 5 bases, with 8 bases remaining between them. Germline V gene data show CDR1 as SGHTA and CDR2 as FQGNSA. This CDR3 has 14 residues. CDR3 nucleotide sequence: TGTGCCAGCAGCTTAGGGCAGGGTACCGGGGAGCTGTTTTTT. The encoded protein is CASSLGQGTGELFF. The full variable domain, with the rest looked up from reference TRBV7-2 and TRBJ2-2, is GAGVSQSPSNKVTEKGKDVELRCDPISGHTALYWYRQSLGQGLEFLIYFQGNSAPDKSGLPSDRFSAERTGGSVSTLTIQRTQQEDSAVYLCASSLGQGTGELFFGEGSRLTVL.

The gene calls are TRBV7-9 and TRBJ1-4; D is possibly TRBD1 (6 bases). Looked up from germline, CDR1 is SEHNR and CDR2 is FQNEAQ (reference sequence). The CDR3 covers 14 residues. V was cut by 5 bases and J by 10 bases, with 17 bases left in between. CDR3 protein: CASSTITGKGKLFF. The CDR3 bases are TGTGCCAGCAGCACGATTACAGGGAAGGGAAAACTGTTTTTT. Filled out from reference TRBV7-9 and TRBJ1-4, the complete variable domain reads DTGVSQNPRHKITKRGQNVTFRCDPISEHNRLYWYRQTLGQGPEFLTYFQNEAQLEKSRLLSDRFSAERPKGSFSTLEIQRTEQGDSAMYLCASSTITGKGKLFFGSGTQLSVL.

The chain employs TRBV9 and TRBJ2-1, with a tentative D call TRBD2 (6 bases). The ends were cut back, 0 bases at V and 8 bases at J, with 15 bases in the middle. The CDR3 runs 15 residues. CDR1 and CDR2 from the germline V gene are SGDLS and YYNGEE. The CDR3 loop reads CASSVATSSAHEQFF. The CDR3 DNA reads TGTGCCAGCAGCGTAGCCACTTCTAGCGCCCATGAGCAGTTCTTC.

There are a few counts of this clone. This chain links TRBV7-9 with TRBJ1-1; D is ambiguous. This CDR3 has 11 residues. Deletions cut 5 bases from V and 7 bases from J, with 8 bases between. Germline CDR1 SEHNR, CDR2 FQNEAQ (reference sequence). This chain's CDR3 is CASSVKYEAFF. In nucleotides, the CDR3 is TGTGCCAGCAGCGTAAAATATGAAGCTTTCTTT.

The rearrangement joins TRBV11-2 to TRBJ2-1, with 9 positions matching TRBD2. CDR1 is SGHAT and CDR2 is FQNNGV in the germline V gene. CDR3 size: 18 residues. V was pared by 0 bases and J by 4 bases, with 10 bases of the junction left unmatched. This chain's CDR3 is CASSLDKSGGLLYNEQFF. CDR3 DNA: TGTGCCAGCAGCTTAGATAAAAGCGGGGGGCTCCTATACAATGAGCAGTTCTTC.

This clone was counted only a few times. The CDR3 DNA follows: TGTGCCAGTACGAGACAGCTCTCTGGGGCCAACGTCCTGACTTTC. Translation gives CASTRQLSGANVLTF. V usage is TRBV19 and J usage is TRBJ2-6; a possible D gene is TRBD1 (5 bases). The CDR3 runs 15 residues. CDR1 and CDR2 from the germline V gene are LNHDA and SQIVND (reference sequence). V shed 7 bases and J shed 0 bases, with 10 bases lying between them.

The CDR3, as DNA: TGTGCCAGCAGCCAAGATTTAACAGGGCACCCCTACGAGCAGTACTTC. Protein: CASSQDLTGHPYEQYF. The chain joins TRBV4-2 to TRBJ2-7; D is possibly TRBD1 (6 bases). This CDR3 spans 16 amino acids. Per the germline V gene, CDR1 is LGHNA and CDR2 is YNFKEQ. Trimming pared 0 bases from V and 2 bases from J, leaving 14 bases between.

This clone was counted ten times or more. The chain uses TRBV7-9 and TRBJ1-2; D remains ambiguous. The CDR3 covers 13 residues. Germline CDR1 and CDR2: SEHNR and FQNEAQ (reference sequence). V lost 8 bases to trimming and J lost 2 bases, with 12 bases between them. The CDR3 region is CASGYAQNYGYTF. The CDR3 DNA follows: TGTGCCAGCGGGTACGCACAGAACTATGGCTACACCTTC.